The 17 T cell receptor beta chains below come from one sample, sequenced in a study of blood T cell repertoires in COVID-19. Clones were read by immunoSEQ multiplex PCR, and TCRdb kept only the in-frame ones, dropping some. The repertoire holds approximately 38,000 clones, with about 79% as singletons. Sequenced: peripheral blood. The receptors originated from a human donor with acute or convalescent COVID-19. The donor label of this sample is uncertain.

The gene calls are TRBV10-3 and TRBJ2-2; possible D gene TRBD1, 6 bases. This CDR3 has 14 residues. Per the germline V gene, CDR1 is ENHRY and CDR2 is SYGVKD. Trimming removed 2 bases at V and 3 bases at J, with 7 bases between. CDR3 residues: CAISEEGDTGELFF. DNA for the CDR3: TGTGCCATCAGTGAGGAGGGGGACACCGGGGAGCTGTTTTTT.

The chain couples TRBV18 to TRBJ2-7; 14 bases are a match to TRBD2. CDR1 is KGHSH, CDR2 LQKENI, per germline. The trim removed 6 bases at V and 3 bases at J, leaving 4 bases unmatched. The CDR3 has 15 residues. This chain's CDR3 is CASSPGLAGVYEQYF. CDR3 in DNA: TGTGCCAGCTCCCCGGGACTAGCGGGAGTCTACGAGCAGTACTTC.

V and J are TRBV28 and TRBJ1-1; D perhaps matches TRBD1 (5 bases). V lost 6 bases and J 4 bases, leaving 24 bases between the germline ends. The CDR3 length is 17 residues. Germline assignment: CDR1 MDHEN and CDR2 SYDVKM. This CDR3 is CASSSPADSRSSTEAFF. The CDR3 DNA follows: TGTGCCAGCAGCTCACCGGCTGACAGCAGGTCGTCCACTGAAGCTTTCTTT. Combining the CDR3 with reference TRBV28 and TRBJ1-1 gives the whole variable domain DVKVTQSSRYLVKRTGEKVFLECVQDMDHENMFWYRQDPGLGLRLIYFSYDVKMKEKGDIPEGYSVSREKKERFSLILESASTNQTSMYLCASSSPADSRSSTEAFFGQGTRLTVV.

The chain carries TRBV7-9 and TRBJ1-3; D is possibly TRBD1 (5 bases). The CDR3 is made up of 17 amino acids. With 5 bases removed from V and 0 bases from J, the gap between germline ends came to 17 bases. Germline CDR1 reads SEHNR; CDR2 reads FQNEAQ (reference sequence). The CDR3 bases are TGTGCCAGCAGCCCCCCCCTGGACATCCTCTCTGGAAACACCATATATTTT. It translates to CASSPPLDILSGNTIYF.

The chain carries TRBV14 and TRBJ1-4; D might be TRBD1 (5 bases). This CDR3 has 13 residues. The germline V gene has CDR1 SGHDN and CDR2 FVKESK. V lost 5 bases, J lost 8 bases, and 12 bases lay in between. CDR3 sequence reads: CASSTRRGEKLFF. CDR3 nucleotides: TGTGCCAGCAGCACCCGGAGGGGCGAAAAACTGTTTTTT.

The rearrangement uses TRBV9 and TRBJ2-1, with a possible D match to TRBD2 (6 bases). Trimming removed 4 bases from V and 1 base from J, with 15 bases in between. Germline CDR1 and CDR2: SGDLS and YYNGEE. This CDR3 has 16 amino acids. In nucleotides, the CDR3 is TGTGCCAGCAGCTTGCAAGCGGGCAGGTCCTACAATGAGCAGTTCTTC. Its protein is CASSLQAGRSYNEQFF.

The gene calls are TRBV15 and TRBJ1-6; D gene uncertain. The CDR3 has 17 amino acids. Between the trimmed V and J ends, which lost 3 bases and 3 bases, there was a span of 15 bases. CDR1 LNHNV and CDR2 YYDKDF come from the germline V gene (reference sequence). CDR3 loop: CATSRNWAVHYNSPLHF. CDR3 DNA sequence: TGTGCCACCAGCAGGAACTGGGCAGTCCACTATAATTCACCCCTCCACTTT.

V is TRBV27 and J is TRBJ2-5; the match to TRBD1 covers 8 bases. Germline CDR1 is MNHEY and CDR2 is SMNVEV (reference sequence). V trimming: 3 bases; J trimming: 5 bases; junction bases outside the gene matches: 8. The CDR3 contains 15 residues. The CDR3 region has the DNA TGTGCCAGCAGTTTGGGGGGATACAGGGGGGAGACCCAGTACTTC. Amino acid sequence: CASSLGGYRGETQYF.

The CDR3 bases are TGTGCCAGCAGTGAATACAAGGGGGCGGGCGAGACCCAGTACTTC. Translated, it gives CASSEYKGAGETQYF. The V and J genes are TRBV25-1 and TRBJ2-5; 7 positions match TRBD1. The V and J ends lost 0 bases and 5 bases, in that order; junction bases with no gene match: 6. Germline V gives CDR1 MGHDK, CDR2 SYGVNS. The CDR3 runs to 15 residues.

This clone was seen a handful of times. The rearrangement joins TRBV9 to TRBJ1-1, with 7 bases fitting TRBD1. The J segment lost 3 bases and the V segment lost 2 bases, leaving 10 bases of the junction unmatched. Germline V gives CDR1 SGDLS, CDR2 YYNGEE. CDR3 size: 16 residues. The CDR3 DNA reads TGTGCCAGCAGCGTGGACCACAGAGGGGGCTACACTGAAGCTTTCTTT. It translates to CASSVDHRGGYTEAFF.

This clone was seen a single time. CDR3 protein: CASSVALVGAGELFF. CDR3 sequence (DNA): TGTGCCAGCAGCGTAGCACTAGTAGGCGCCGGGGAGCTGTTTTTT. This chain connects TRBV9 to TRBJ2-2; perhaps TRBD2 as D (5 bases). CDR3 length equals 15 residues. Trimming left V 0 bases short and J 6 bases short, with 12 bases between. Germline CDR1 and CDR2: SGDLS and YYNGEE.

This clone was seen more than once but under ten times. V gene TRBV10-3 combines with J gene TRBJ2-3, with D possibly matching TRBD1 (6 bases). This CDR3 is 15 amino acids long. The germline gives CDR1 ENHRY, CDR2 SYGVKD. V shed 5 bases and J shed 0 bases, with 12 bases lying between them. The CDR3 region is CAISWTASSTDTQYF. The DNA for the CDR3 is TGTGCCATCAGTTGGACAGCTTCTAGCACAGATACGCAGTATTTT.

This chain links TRBV9 with TRBJ1-2; 8 bases map to TRBD1. The CDR3 has 17 residues. The J segment lost 3 bases and the V segment lost 0 bases, leaving 10 bases of the junction unmatched. Germline CDR1 is SGDLS and CDR2 is YYNGEE. The CDR3 DNA is TGTGCCAGCAGCGTAGGATACTCCGTGACAGGGGACTATGGCTACACCTTC. This sequence encodes CASSVGYSVTGDYGYTF.

The gene calls are TRBV7-8 and TRBJ2-1, with D tentatively TRBD2 (5 bases). The V end was cut by 3 bases, the J end by 8 bases, with 17 bases between. This CDR3 is 15 amino acids long. The V gene's germline CDR1 is SGHVS and CDR2 FQNEAQ. CDR3 sequence reads: CASSFSTGRLYEQFF. Here the CDR3 DNA reads TGTGCCAGCAGCTTTAGTACGGGAAGGCTCTATGAGCAGTTCTTC.

The rearrangement uses TRBV5-6 and TRBJ2-7; 14 positions agree with TRBD2. Germline lookup yields CDR1 SGHDT and CDR2 YYEEEE. The trim removed 5 bases at V and 5 bases at J, leaving 3 bases unmatched. The CDR3 runs to 14 residues. The CDR3 here is CASRRGLAGDEQYF. In nucleotides, the CDR3 is TGTGCCAGCAGGAGGGGACTAGCGGGAGACGAGCAGTACTTC. Full variable domain (remainder filled in from reference TRBV5-6 and TRBJ2-7): DAGVTQSPTHLIKTRGQQVTLRCSPKSGHDTVSWYQQALGQGPQFIFQYYEEEERQRGNFPDRFSGHQFPNYSSELNVNALLLGDSALYLCASRRGLAGDEQYFGPGTRLTVT.

The sample holds one count of this clone. V and J are TRBV18 and TRBJ1-1; D unclear. Germline V gene lookup returns CDR1 KGHSH and CDR2 LQKENI. The CDR3 runs 15 residues. V gave up 5 bases and J gave up 6 bases, with 19 bases separating them. The CDR3 coding sequence is TGTGCCAGCTCAGCCTCGAGGGAATTATCGGCTGAAGCTTTCTTT. As protein: CASSASRELSAEAFF.

V and J are TRBV28 and TRBJ1-3; TRBD1 matches at 11 bases. The trim removed 5 bases at V and 12 bases at J, leaving 6 bases unmatched. CDR3 length: 13 amino acids. CDR1 and CDR2 (germline): MDHEN, SYDVKM. In DNA, the CDR3 is TGTGCCAGCAGTGGACAGGGGGCCGCCATCATATATTTT. Translation gives CASSGQGAAIIYF.